The clone carrying this T cell receptor (beta chain) has only a few counts. Germline V CDR1 and CDR2: SGHRS, YFSETQ. The CDR3 has 14 residues. V was trimmed by 6 bases and J by 1 base, leaving 14 bases between them. The data were obtained in a study of human T cells and chemical hapten exposure. TCRdb reprocessed the RACE reads via MiXCR and lists one record per CDR3 protein. The sample comprises some 87,000 distinct CDR3 sequences, under 13% of which are singletons, and 1.1% to 1.5% rests with the top ten. Time point specified: patch test 1, 2 weeks after DPC sensitization. Specified treatment: therapeutic diphenylcyclopropenone sensitization with weekly scalp DPC.

This TCR came from a woman in her fifties or sixties with alopecia areata. Some clones in this sample may be carry-over from other donors' samples. The sequenced sample was whole blood, obtained in connection with sensitization to the hapten diphenylcyclopropenone (DPC). This chain joins TRBV5-1 and TRBJ2-7; D is unresolved. The CDR3 spells CASTPYAGSYEQYF. In DNA, the CDR3 is TGCGCCAGCACCCCCTACGCTGGGTCCTACGAGCAGTACTTC.